Shown below are 32 T cell receptor beta chains from a single sample sequenced in a study of T cell repertoires in aging, cancer and after chemotherapy. Peripheral blood genomic DNA, not sorted cells or RNA, was the template. TRB rearrangements spanning V, D and J were amplified using mixed TRB-A/B primers. TCRdb called the multiplex PCR reads again in MiXCR, with one record for every CDR3 protein. The sample holds around 8,600 distinct CDR3 sequences; more than 20% are singletons and the top ten take about an eighth. The sequenced sample consisted of blood. The source is a human donor with a blood cancer. The donor label of this sample is uncertain.

In this sample, this clonotype is medium-sized. CDR3 nucleotide sequence: TGTGCCAGCAGCTTAAACTCCGCGGGAGCGACCCAGTACTTC. Translation gives CASSLNSAGATQYF. This chain uses TRBV7-6 with TRBJ2-5; 7 nucleotides line up with TRBD2. The ends lost 2 bases at V and 7 bases at J; junction bases unmatched: 7. This CDR3 spans 14 amino acids. Germline V gene lookup returns CDR1 SGHVS and CDR2 FNYEAQ.

This sequence joins TRBV25-1 and TRBJ2-3; D may be TRBD2 (6 bases). Deletions cut 8 bases from V and 0 bases from J, with 9 bases between. The CDR3 runs to 13 residues. CDR1 is MGHDK and CDR2 is SYGVNS in the germline V gene. The CDR3 loop reads CASGGTSTDTQYF. CDR3 DNA sequence: TGTGCCAGCGGGGGGACTAGCACAGATACGCAGTATTTT.

This chain links TRBV28 with TRBJ2-7, with 7 bases aligning to TRBD1. The CDR3 is made up of 14 amino acids. In germline, CDR1 is MDHEN, CDR2 SYDVKM. V shed 4 bases, J shed 2 bases, and the junction held 5 bases outside the gene matches. The CDR3 bases are TGTGCCAGCAGTTCCGGGACAGAGACCTACGAGCAGTACTTC. Residues: CASSSGTETYEQYF.

By sample share, this clonotype is medium-sized. The chain joins TRBV18 to TRBJ2-5; 13 bases match TRBD2. CDR3 length equals 20 residues. Germline V gene sequence: CDR1 KGHSH, CDR2 LQKENI. The trim removed 2 bases at V and 5 bases at J, leaving 17 bases unmatched. CDR3 DNA sequence: TGTGCCAGCTCACCATTTGGACAGGGAGGACTAGCGGGAGAGGTCGAGACCCAGTACTTC. It encodes CASSPFGQGGLAGEVETQYF.

The rearrangement uses TRBV5-1 and TRBJ2-7; D call uncertain. Trimming removed 0 bases at V and 2 bases at J, with 9 bases between. The CDR3 loop spans 14 amino acids. CDR1 SGHRS and CDR2 YFSETQ come from the germline V gene. CDR3: CASSLDSLAYEQYF. The CDR3 coding sequence is TGCGCCAGCAGCTTGGACAGTCTCGCCTACGAGCAGTACTTC.

This clonotype was found a few times. This rearrangement joins TRBV11-2 to TRBJ2-3, with D unclear. The CDR3 has 13 residues. V lost 2 bases, J lost 4 bases, and 7 bases lay in between. Germline assignment: CDR1 SGHAT and CDR2 FQNNGV. CDR3 coding DNA: TGTGCCAGCAGCTTATCTGTCCCAGATACGCAGTATTTT. Amino acids: CASSLSVPDTQYF.

By sample share, this clonotype is medium-sized (0.01 to 0.1%). The J gene is TRBJ1-4, the V gene TRBV19; 9 bases map to TRBD1. This CDR3 has 17 amino acids. The ends lost 7 bases at V and 0 bases at J; junction bases unmatched: 9. In germline, CDR1 is LNHDA, CDR2 SQIVND (reference sequence). In nucleotides, the CDR3 is TGTGCCAGTAACACCGGGACAGGGTATTCAACTAATGAAAAACTGTTTTTT. Its translation is CASNTGTGYSTNEKLFF. Together with reference TRBV19 and TRBJ1-4, the CDR3 gives the full variable domain: DGGITQSPKYLFRKEGQNVTLSCEQNLNHDAMYWYRQDPGQGLRLIYYSQIVNDFQKGDIAEGYSVSREKKESFPLTVTSAQKNPTAFYLCASNTGTGYSTNEKLFFGSGTQLSVL.

The chain joins TRBV20-1 to TRBJ2-3, with 14 bases fitting TRBD2. CDR1 DFQATT and CDR2 SNEGSKA come from the germline V gene (reference sequence). The CDR3 spans 16 residues. V gave up 3 bases and J gave up 4 bases; unmatched junction bases: 6. The CDR3 DNA reads as TGCAGTGCTAGCTCCGGGACTAGCGGGAGAGCAGATACGCAGTATTTT. Its protein is CSASSGTSGRADTQYF.

The chain combines TRBV18 with TRBJ2-1, with D maybe TRBD1 (6 bases). Between the trimmed V and J ends, which lost 4 bases and 3 bases, there was a span of 7 bases. The CDR3 runs to 13 residues. The germline V gene has CDR1 KGHSH and CDR2 LQKENI. The CDR3 here is CASSLTGYNEQFF. Here the CDR3 DNA reads TGTGCCAGCTCACTGACAGGCTACAATGAGCAGTTCTTC.

By share of the sample, this clonotype is medium-sized. The chain recombines TRBV29-1 with TRBJ2-7; weak D call: TRBD1 (5 bases). Germline CDR1 is SQVTM and CDR2 is ANQGSEA. V was pared by 2 bases and J by 4 bases, with 12 bases between. The CDR3 sequence is 13 residues long. The CDR3 DNA reads TGCAGCGTTGAATTCGACAGTACTTACGAGCAGTACTTC. It is translated as CSVEFDSTYEQYF.

By share of the sample, this clonotype is medium-sized. The chain combines TRBV6-1 with TRBJ2-3, with no clear D. The CDR3 spans 15 residues. CDR1 and CDR2 (germline): MNHNS, SASEGT. V was trimmed by 0 bases and J by 8 bases, leaving 15 bases between them. CDR3 DNA: TGTGCCAGCAGTGAAGCCTCCCTCAACTGGGGTACGCAGTATTTT. Translating it yields CASSEASLNWGTQYF.

The rearrangement uses TRBV27 and TRBJ1-1, with 7 bases fitting TRBD1. The V gene end was trimmed by 4 bases and the J gene end by 3 bases; junction bases not matched to a gene: 14. The CDR3 has 17 residues. Germline lookup yields CDR1 MNHEY and CDR2 SMNVEV (reference sequence). The CDR3 protein is CASSSRYRGSQYTEAFF. The DNA of the CDR3 is TGTGCCAGCAGTTCTCGATACAGGGGATCTCAGTACACTGAAGCTTTCTTT.

The rearrangement joins TRBV24-1 to TRBJ2-3; TRBD2 agrees at 7 bases. Germline assignment: CDR1 KGHDR and CDR2 SFDVKD. V lost 2 bases to trimming and J lost 3 bases; unmatched junction nucleotides: 7. The CDR3 spans 16 residues. CDR3 amino acids: CATSDWGGGPTDTQYF. In DNA form, the CDR3 reads TGTGCCACCAGTGATTGGGGGGGAGGGCCGACAGATACGCAGTATTTT.

The chain couples TRBV5-1 to TRBJ2-7; 7 bases fit TRBD1. V gave up 2 bases and J gave up 6 bases; unmatched junction bases: 5. The CDR3 contains 13 residues. Germline assignment: CDR1 SGHRS and CDR2 YFSETQ. The CDR3 reads CASSFQRGREQYF. CDR3 nucleotides: TGCGCCAGCAGCTTCCAAAGGGGGCGCGAGCAGTACTTC.

Ten or more counts support this clonotype. The gene calls are TRBV6-5 and TRBJ1-6; D might be TRBD1 (6 bases). Germline V lookup: CDR1 MNHEY, CDR2 SVGAGI. The CDR3 is 14 residues long. V was clipped by 6 bases and J by 3 bases, with 9 bases between them. The CDR3 is CASRRTVYNSPLHF. The CDR3 nucleotides are TGTGCCAGCAGACGGACAGTCTATAATTCACCCCTCCACTTT.

The chain is built from TRBV25-1 and TRBJ1-1; perhaps TRBD1 as D (6 bases). Trimming stripped 5 bases from V and 3 bases from J, with 16 bases between. This CDR3 is 15 amino acids long. Germline V gives CDR1 MGHDK, CDR2 SYGVNS. The CDR3 loop is CASSFFGGADTEAFF. DNA for the CDR3: TGTGCCAGCAGTTTCTTTGGGGGGGCGGACACTGAAGCTTTCTTT.

This rearrangement joins TRBV6-4 to TRBJ1-2, with TRBD1 as a possible D gene (6 bases). V was shortened by 3 bases and J by 10 bases, with 12 bases between the two germline ends. There are 12 residues in the CDR3. The V gene's germline CDR1 is MRHNA and CDR2 SNTAGT. CDR3 sequence: CASSDSGQLYTF. DNA for the CDR3: TGTGCCAGCAGTGATTCCGGACAGCTCTACACCTTC.

In this sample, this clonotype turned up once. V gene TRBV2 combines with J gene TRBJ2-1, with D possibly being TRBD1 (5 bases). Between the trimmed V and J ends, which lost 5 bases and 4 bases, there was a span of 9 bases. The CDR3 has 13 residues. The V gene's germline CDR1 is SNHLY and CDR2 FYNNEI. The CDR3 here is CASSKDSYNEQFF. For the CDR3, the DNA is TGTGCCAGCAGTAAAGACAGTTACAATGAGCAGTTCTTC. Supplemented by reference TRBV2 and TRBJ2-1, the full variable domain reads EPEVTQTPSHQVTQMGQEVILRCVPISNHLYFYWYRQILGQKVEFLVSFYNNEISEKSEIFDDQFSVERPDGSNFTLKIRSTKLEDSAMYFCASSKDSYNEQFFGPGTRLTVL.

Regarding this clonotype: No conserved phenylalanine or tryptophan is present at the end of the CDR3, so a read error is the likely explanation. The CDR3 DNA follows: TGTGCCACCAGTGACCCCGGCAGGACCTCTGGGGCCAACGTCCTGACTTTA. It encodes CATSDPGRTSGANVLTL. The V and J genes are TRBV24-1 and TRBJ2-6; D ambiguous. The CDR3 is 17 residues long. V was trimmed by 4 bases and J by 0 bases, leaving 12 bases between them. Germline V gene data show CDR1 as KGHDR and CDR2 as SFDVKD.

The V and J genes are TRBV5-4 and TRBJ1-3; no firm D call. The V and J ends lost 2 bases and 0 bases respectively, with 9 bases between them. The CDR3 sequence is 15 residues long. Germline V CDR1 and CDR2: SGHNT, YYREEE (reference sequence). As DNA, the CDR3 is TGTGCCAGCAGCTTTACAAGTCACTCTGGAAACACCATATATTTT. Protein product: CASSFTSHSGNTIYF. The full variable domain, its missing parts supplied by reference TRBV5-4 and TRBJ1-3, is ETGVTQSPTHLIKTRGQQVTLRCSSQSGHNTVSWYQQALGQGPQFIFQYYREEENGRGNFPPRFSGLQFPNYSSELNVNALELDDSALYLCASSFTSHSGNTIYFGEGSWLTVV.

This clonotype was detected ten times or more. The CDR3 DNA reads TGCAGCGTTGAGTCAGCTAACTATGGCTACACCTTC. Translated: CSVESANYGYTF. The rearrangement uses TRBV29-1 and TRBJ1-2, with D uncertain. Germline V gene data show CDR1 as SQVTM and CDR2 as ANQGSEA. The CDR3 spans 12 residues. V lost 3 bases, J lost 0 bases, and 5 bases lay in between.

In this sample, this clonotype turned up many times. The genes are TRBV5-4 and TRBJ2-1; the match to TRBD2 covers 12 bases. V lost 4 bases and J lost 6; bases outside the gene matches: 11. Looked up from germline, CDR1 is SGHNT and CDR2 is YYREEE (reference sequence). The length of the CDR3 is 17 residues. The CDR3, as DNA: TGTGCCAGCAGCATACGACTAGCGGGAGAAAAAGGCAATGAGCAGTTCTTC. Encoded protein: CASSIRLAGEKGNEQFF.

This clonotype was recorded a few times. The CDR3 loop reads CAIGSGWDEQYF. In DNA, the CDR3 is TGTGCCATCGGGTCGGGGTGGGACGAGCAGTACTTC. J is TRBJ2-7 and V is TRBV10-3; a weak D match, TRBD2 (5 bases). Looked up from germline, CDR1 is ENHRY and CDR2 is SYGVKD. The CDR3 has 12 amino acids. Trimming removed 8 bases at V and 5 bases at J, with 13 bases between.

This clonotype qualifies as medium-sized. This chain links TRBV10-3 with TRBJ2-2; no firm D call. Germline values: CDR1 ENHRY, CDR2 SYGVKD. The CDR3 has 14 amino acids. The V end lost 7 bases, the J end lost 1 base, and 10 bases lay between the germline ends. In DNA, the CDR3 is TGTGCCATCACAGGCCAGGAGAACACCGGGGAGCTGTTTTTT. Translation: CAITGQENTGELFF.

By frequency in the sample, this clonotype is medium-sized. V is TRBV27 and J is TRBJ2-1; the D gene is possibly TRBD1 (6 bases). Germline V gives CDR1 MNHEY, CDR2 SMNVEV (reference sequence). Trimming removed 6 bases from V and 1 base from J, with 13 bases in between. CDR3 size: 15 residues. DNA of the CDR3: TGTGCCAGCAGCCCGTTGGGGGCATCCTACAATGAGCAGTTCTTC. Translated: CASSPLGASYNEQFF.

This clonotype was seen a handful of times. The chain is built from TRBV18 and TRBJ2-1, with 13 bases matching TRBD2. The CDR3 extends over 18 amino acids. The V segment lost 1 base and the J segment 2 bases; nucleotides outside the gene matches: 5. The germline gives CDR1 KGHSH, CDR2 LQKENI. The CDR3 coding sequence is TGTGCCAGCTCACCACAGACTAGCGGGAGGTGGGCCTACAATGAGCAGTTCTTC. This codes for CASSPQTSGRWAYNEQFF.

This clonotype was seen ten or more times. The CDR3 sequence is CASSPSAGTTDTQYF. The DNA for the CDR3 is TGTGCCAGCTCACCGTCGGCCGGGACGACAGATACGCAGTATTTT. The V gene is TRBV18, the J gene TRBJ2-3, with D perhaps assigned TRBD1 or TRBD2 (5 bases each). This CDR3 comprises 15 residues. CDR1 and CDR2 from the germline V gene are KGHSH and LQKENI. With 3 bases removed from V and 3 bases from J, the gap between germline ends came to 13 bases. The whole variable domain, filled in from reference TRBV18 and TRBJ2-3, reads NAGVMQNPRHLVRRRGQEARLRCSPMKGHSHVYWYRQLPEEGLKFMVYLQKENIIDESGMPKERFSAEFPKEGPSILRIQQVVRGDSAAYFCASSPSAGTTDTQYFGPGTRLTVL.

This clonotype was picked up many times. V usage is TRBV15 and J usage is TRBJ2-3; TRBD2 agrees at 8 bases. CDR1 LNHNV and CDR2 YYDKDF come from the germline V gene (reference sequence). Trimming took 1 base from V and 5 from J; bases not matched to a gene: 17. The length of the CDR3 is 19 residues. CDR3 in amino acids: CATSRGREGLVPRQDTQYF. For the CDR3, the DNA is TGTGCCACCAGCAGAGGCCGGGAGGGCCTAGTCCCCCGTCAAGATACGCAGTATTTT. Variable domain in full (rest from reference TRBV15 and TRBJ2-3): DAMVIQNPRYQVTQFGKPVTLSCSQTLNHNVMYWYQQKSSQAPKLLFHYYDKDFNNEADTPDNFQSRRPNTSFCFLDIRSPGLGDTAMYLCATSRGREGLVPRQDTQYFGPGTRLTVL.

In its sample, this clonotype is medium-sized. The V and J genes are TRBV6-1 and TRBJ2-2, with D hard to call. Germline V gives CDR1 MNHNS, CDR2 SASEGT. The germline V and J ends were trimmed by 9 bases and 4 bases, with 21 bases remaining between them. The CDR3 runs 16 residues. Here the CDR3 DNA reads TGTGCCAGTCCCCCGGGCCTCGCTAGAGGCACCGGGGAGCTGTTTTTT. It specifies CASPPGLARGTGELFF.

The table lists this clonotype with a few counts. The CDR3 DNA is TGCAGTTATATAGAGGCTACCGGGACCAATAATTCACCCCTCCACTTT. It is translated as CSYIEATGTNNSPLHF. The chain has TRBV20-1 and TRBJ1-6; D might be TRBD1 (5 bases). V shed 8 bases and J shed 5 bases, with 22 bases lying between them. The CDR3 length is 16 residues. CDR1 and CDR2 from the germline V gene are DFQATT and SNEGSKA (reference sequence).

This clonotype was recorded a few times. The chain recombines TRBV11-2 with TRBJ2-5; 9 positions match TRBD1. The CDR3 runs to 16 residues. In germline, CDR1 is SGHAT, CDR2 FQNNGV. V gave up 5 bases and J gave up 3 bases; unmatched junction bases: 10. DNA of the CDR3: TGTGCCAGCAGCCCCCGGGACAGGGAAGCAGAAGAGACCCAGTACTTC. Protein sequence: CASSPRDREAEETQYF.

The chain recombines TRBV5-4 with TRBJ1-3, with unresolved D. The CDR3 is 14 amino acids. Trimming cost V 1 base and J 5 bases, with 10 bases left between them. From germline, CDR1 is SGHNT and CDR2 YYREEE (reference sequence). CDR3 sequence: CASSLSSGRNTIYF. The CDR3 bases are TGTGCCAGCAGCTTGTCCAGCGGGAGAAACACCATATATTTT.